The text below deals with one TCR beta chain. The CDR3 sequence is 15 residues long. Trimming stripped 6 bases from V and 5 bases from J, with 19 bases between. Germline V CDR1 and CDR2: MNHNY, SVGAGI (reference sequence). They built TCR cDNA with 5'RACE template switching, a step that put in a universal primer site and UMIs. TCRdb analysed the 5' RACE reads with MiXCR anew, one entry per CDR3 protein. The sample has roughly 32,000 distinct CDR3 sequences; more than 6.5% are singletons. The data derive from a study of T cells after yellow fever vaccination. The gene calls are TRBV6-6 and TRBJ2-5; D might be TRBD1 (5 bases). The receptor comes from a man younger than 30 who received the YFV17D yellow fever vaccine. Specimen: PBMCs, either bulk or a sorted T-cell subset (CD4+, CD8+, memory, or dextramer-sorted; not recorded which), collected on the day of the first yellow fever vaccination. Here the CDR3 DNA reads TGTGCCAGCAGCCACGGAGACAGACGCTCGGAGACCCAGTACTTC. The encoded protein is CASSHGDRRSETQYF.